This T cell receptor beta chain was identified in a study of T cell responses to AZD1222 COVID-19 vaccine. This CDR3 is 13 amino acids long. In germline, CDR1 is SGDLS, CDR2 YYNGEE. Second-dose intervals near 4 or 12 weeks were combined. Assay used: immunoSEQ multiplex PCR; TCRdb lists only in-frame clones, some missing. The sample lists about 73,000 clones; roughly nine tenths were seen once. A note on this clone: Its antigen is not known. Sequence at one end of the junction differs from germline and may be a read error.

Points from the study as a whole: A mostly white British donor set with more females was recruited, and clonal diversity was possibly underestimated.

The receptor was isolated from an adult who received the AZD1222 COVID-19 vaccine. This rearrangement joins TRBV9 to TRBJ2-7; D uncertain. The sequenced sample was peripheral blood, obtained 28 days after the second AZD1222 dose. The CDR3 region has the DNA TGTGCCAGCAGCGTACAGACGGGCTACCAGCAGTACTTC. It specifies CASSVQTGYQQYF.